This TCR beta chain was obtained from a study of T-cell memory formation after mild COVID-19. V trimming: 3 bases; J trimming: 4 bases; junction bases outside the gene matches: 4. The V gene's germline CDR1 is MNHEY and CDR2 SMNVEV (reference sequence). The CDR3 length is 15 residues. TCRdb passed the 5' RACE reads through MiXCR, listing each CDR3 protein once. The sample has 250,000 to 300,000 distinct CDR3 sequences, 16% seen once; the top ten hold 20% to 25%. Ten or more counts support this clonotype. This chain connects TRBV27 to TRBJ2-1, with 9 positions matching TRBD2. The sample comprised PBMCs or a T cell subset sorted from them (not recorded which). This TCR was sampled from a man aged 18 to 35 who had mild COVID-19 (a few samples of this study predate the infection). Cell type and time point are not known. The CDR3 spells CASSFARGGYNEQFF. CDR3 sequence (DNA): TGTGCCAGCAGTTTCGCGCGGGGGGGTTACAATGAGCAGTTCTTC.